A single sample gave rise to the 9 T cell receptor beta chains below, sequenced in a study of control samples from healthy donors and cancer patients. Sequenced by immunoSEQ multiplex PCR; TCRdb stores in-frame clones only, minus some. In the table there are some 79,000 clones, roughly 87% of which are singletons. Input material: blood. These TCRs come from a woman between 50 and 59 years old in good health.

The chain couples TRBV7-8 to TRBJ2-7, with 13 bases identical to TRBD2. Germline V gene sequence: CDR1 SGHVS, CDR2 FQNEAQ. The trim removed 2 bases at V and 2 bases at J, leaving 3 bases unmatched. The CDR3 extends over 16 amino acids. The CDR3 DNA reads TGTGCCAGCAGCTTAAGCGGACTAGCGGGAGCCTACGAGCAGTACTTC. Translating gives CASSLSGLAGAYEQYF.

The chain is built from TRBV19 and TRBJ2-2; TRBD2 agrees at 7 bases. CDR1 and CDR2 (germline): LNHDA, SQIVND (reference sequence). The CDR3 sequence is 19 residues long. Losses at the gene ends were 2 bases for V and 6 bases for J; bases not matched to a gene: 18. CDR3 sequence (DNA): TGTGCCAGTAGTATAACCGGGACGGGAGGCCGCGACTGGGCCGGGGAGCTGTTTTTT. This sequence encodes CASSITGTGGRDWAGELFF.

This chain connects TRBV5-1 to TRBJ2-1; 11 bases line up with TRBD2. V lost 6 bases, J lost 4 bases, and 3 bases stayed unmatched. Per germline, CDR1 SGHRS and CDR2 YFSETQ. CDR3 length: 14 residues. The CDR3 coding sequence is TGCGCCAGCACTCTAGCGGGAGGATACAATGAGCAGTTCTTC. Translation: CASTLAGGYNEQFF.

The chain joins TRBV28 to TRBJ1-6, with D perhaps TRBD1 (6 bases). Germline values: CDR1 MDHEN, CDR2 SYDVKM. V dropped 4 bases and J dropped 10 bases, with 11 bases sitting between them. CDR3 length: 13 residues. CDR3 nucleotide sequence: TGTGCCAGCAGTTCAGGGGCGGGCTCACCCCTCCACTTT. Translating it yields CASSSGAGSPLHF.

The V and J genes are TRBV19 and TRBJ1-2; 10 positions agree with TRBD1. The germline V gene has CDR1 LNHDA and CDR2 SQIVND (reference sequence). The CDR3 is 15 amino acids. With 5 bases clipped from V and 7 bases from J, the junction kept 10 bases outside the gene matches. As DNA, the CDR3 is TGTGCCAGTAGTCTCGGGACAGGGGTTGATCGTGGCTACACCTTC. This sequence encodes CASSLGTGVDRGYTF. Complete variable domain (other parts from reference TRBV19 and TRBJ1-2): DGGITQSPKYLFRKEGQNVTLSCEQNLNHDAMYWYRQDPGQGLRLIYYSQIVNDFQKGDIAEGYSVSREKKESFPLTVTSAQKNPTAFYLCASSLGTGVDRGYTFGSGTRLTVV.

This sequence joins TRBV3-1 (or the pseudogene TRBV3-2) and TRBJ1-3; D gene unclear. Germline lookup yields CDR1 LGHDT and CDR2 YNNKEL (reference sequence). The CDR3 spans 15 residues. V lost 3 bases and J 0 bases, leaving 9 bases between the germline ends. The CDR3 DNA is TGTGCCAGCAGCCAGAACGGATTCTCTGGAAACACCATATATTTT. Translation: CASSQNGFSGNTIYF.

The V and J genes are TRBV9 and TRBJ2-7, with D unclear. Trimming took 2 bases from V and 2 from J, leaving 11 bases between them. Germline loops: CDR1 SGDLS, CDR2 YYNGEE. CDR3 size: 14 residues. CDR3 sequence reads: CASSVVGSTYEQYF. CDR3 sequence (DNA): TGTGCCAGCAGCGTCGTGGGAAGCACCTACGAGCAGTACTTC.

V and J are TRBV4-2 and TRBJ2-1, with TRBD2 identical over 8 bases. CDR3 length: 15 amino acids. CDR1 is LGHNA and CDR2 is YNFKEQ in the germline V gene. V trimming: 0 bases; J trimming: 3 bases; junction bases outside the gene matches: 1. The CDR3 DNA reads TGTGCCAGCAGCCAAGAGGGGACTAGCTACAATGAGCAGTTCTTC. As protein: CASSQEGTSYNEQFF.

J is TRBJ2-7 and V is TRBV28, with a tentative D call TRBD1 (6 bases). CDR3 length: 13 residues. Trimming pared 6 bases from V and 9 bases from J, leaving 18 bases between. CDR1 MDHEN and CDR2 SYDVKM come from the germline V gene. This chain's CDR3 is CASRRDTLTVQYF. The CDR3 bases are TGTGCCAGCAGGAGGGACACGCTCACCGTGCAGTACTTC.